This TCR beta chain was profiled in a study of T cell responses to AZD1222 COVID-19 vaccine. Study-wide points: At baseline, just a handful of AZD1222 recipients tested seropositive.

Sequencing was performed with immunoSEQ multiplex PCR; in TCRdb, only in-frame clones are kept and a portion is missing. The sample has 80,000 to 130,000 clones; 85% to 90% are singletons. The CDR3 has 14 amino acids. V was pared by 1 base and J by 5 bases, with 9 bases between. Germline CDR1 GTSNPN, CDR2 SVGIG (reference sequence). Details on this clone: Its specificity is not known.

The rearrangement uses TRBV30 and TRBJ1-6, with D perhaps matching TRBD1 (6 bases). The sequence was collected from an adult in good health. Sequencing was performed on peripheral blood, taken on day 0 of AZD1222 vaccination. The CDR3 DNA sequence: TGTGCCTGGAGTGGCAGGGGACATAATTCACCCCTCCACTTT. It translates to CAWSGRGHNSPLHF.